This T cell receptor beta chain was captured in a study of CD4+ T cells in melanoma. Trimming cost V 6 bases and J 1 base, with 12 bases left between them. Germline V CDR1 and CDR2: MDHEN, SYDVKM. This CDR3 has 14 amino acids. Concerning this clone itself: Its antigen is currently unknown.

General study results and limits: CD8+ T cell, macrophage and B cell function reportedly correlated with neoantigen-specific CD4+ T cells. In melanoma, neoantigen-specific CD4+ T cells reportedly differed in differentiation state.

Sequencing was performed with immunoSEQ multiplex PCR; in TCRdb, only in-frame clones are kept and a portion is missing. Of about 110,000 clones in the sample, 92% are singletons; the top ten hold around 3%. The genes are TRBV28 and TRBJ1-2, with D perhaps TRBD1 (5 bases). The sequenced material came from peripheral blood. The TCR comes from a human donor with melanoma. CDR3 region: CASRIQDLNYGYTF. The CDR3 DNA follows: TGTGCCAGCAGAATACAGGACCTTAACTATGGCTACACCTTC.